These T cell receptor beta chains were read from a single sample in a study of OX40 agonist ivuxolimab in advanced cancers. Clones were read by immunoSEQ multiplex PCR, and TCRdb kept only the in-frame ones, dropping some. The repertoire consists of approximately 30,000 clones, with about nine tenths occurring once and the leading ten covering about 0.87%. The sample was CD4+ or CD8+ T cells sorted from blood, taken in a trial of the OX40 agonist ivuxolimab. These receptors all come from an adult with an advanced solid tumor such as melanoma, head and neck, liver or kidney cancer. Both conserved end residues are part of each CDR3. The D gene is left open where the match is weak. Clone size is stated in some rows and not others, as once, few, many or a class when expanded.

.	TRBV7-8	TRBJ1-5	.	CALGGDNQPQHF	TGTGCCTTGGGGGGGGATAATCAGCCCCAGCATTTT
.	TRBV7-9	TRBJ2-6	.	CASSLILGATGANVLTF	TGTGCCAGCAGCTTAATACTAGGGGCAACCGGGGCCAACGTCCTGACTTTC
.	TRBV7-2	TRBJ2-1	TRBD2	CASSSSGSLNEQFF	TGTGCCAGCAGCAGTAGCGGGAGTCTGAATGAGCAGTTCTTC
.	TRBV19	TRBJ1-5	.	CASSIWGVVGNQPQHF	TGTGCCAGTAGTATCTGGGGGGTGGTAGGCAATCAGCCCCAGCATTTT
.	TRBV5-8	TRBJ1-1	.	CASIRSAEAFF	TGTGCCAGCATCCGCAGTGCTGAAGCTTTCTTT
.	TRBV9	TRBJ2-1	.	CASSVGNSGQLAYNEQFF	TGTGCCAGCAGCGTAGGAAACTCAGGACAGTTAGCCTACAATGAGCAGTTCTTC
.	TRBV14	TRBJ2-1	.	CASSQGGGYEAGFF	TGTGCCAGCAGCCAAGGGGGCGGGTACGAGGCGGGGTTCTTC
.	TRBV5-1	TRBJ2-7	TRBD1	CASSSGTGPYEQYF	TGCGCCAGCAGCTCGGGGACAGGTCCCTACGAGCAGTACTTC
.	TRBV5-6	TRBJ1-2	.	CASSLAGSDYGYTF	TGTGCCAGCAGCTTGGCAGGGTCGGACTATGGCTACACCTTC
.	TRBV5-5	TRBJ1-1	.	CASSLVRGTEAFF	TGTGCCAGCAGCTTGGTGCGTGGCACTGAAGCTTTCTTT
.	TRBV28	TRBJ2-7	.	CASSLSSEQYF	TGTGCCAGCAGTTTATCGAGCGAGCAGTACTTC
.	TRBV28	TRBJ1-2	.	CASSPPQTGQATYGYTF	TGTGCCAGCAGCCCTCCCCAAACAGGGCAAGCCACCTATGGCTACACCTTC
.	TRBV23-1	TRBJ2-7	TRBD1	CASSQGQGAAGVYEQYF	TGCGCCAGCAGTCAAGGACAGGGGGCGGCCGGTGTCTACGAGCAGTACTTC
.	TRBV30	TRBJ2-1	.	CAWRVWNEQFF	TGTGCCTGGAGGGTGTGGAATGAGCAGTTCTTC
.	TRBV5-5	TRBJ1-2	.	CASSQPTEIYGYTF	TGTGCCAGCAGCCAGCCGACAGAAATCTATGGCTACACCTTC
.	TRBV28	TRBJ2-1	.	CATRTADHNEQFF	TGTGCCACCAGGACAGCCGACCACAATGAGCAGTTCTTC
.	TRBV5-1	TRBJ2-5	.	CASSLAGHQETQYF	TGCGCCAGCAGCTTGGCGGGACACCAGGAGACCCAGTACTTC
.	TRBV28	TRBJ2-1	TRBD2	CATRTSGYNEQFF	TGTGCCACAAGGACTAGCGGTTACAATGAGCAGTTCTTC
.	TRBV5-1	TRBJ2-5	.	CASSQGRNEGETQYF	TGCGCCAGCAGCCAAGGCAGGAATGAGGGAGAGACCCAGTACTTC
.	TRBV18	TRBJ2-7	TRBD2	CASSPPGLAASYEQYF	TGTGCCAGCTCACCACCGGGACTAGCGGCGTCCTACGAGCAGTACTTC
.	TRBV9	TRBJ2-5	.	CASSPSPPTGLGGETQYF	TGTGCCAGCAGCCCTAGCCCACCGACAGGGTTAGGGGGGGAGACCCAGTACTTC
.	TRBV19	TRBJ1-3	TRBD1	CASSNRGTGNTIYF	TGTGCCAGTAGTAACAGGGGGACTGGAAACACCATATATTTT
.	TRBV29-1	TRBJ2-7	TRBD1	CSVDFAGGVGPPYEQYF	TGCAGCGTTGATTTTGCAGGGGGCGTAGGTCCTCCCTACGAGCAGTACTTC
.	TRBV6-5	TRBJ2-7	TRBD1	CASSSPQGARHF	TGTGCCAGCAGTTCGCCGCAGGGGGCCAGACACTTC
.	TRBV29-1	TRBJ2-7	TRBD2	CSVARGRSYEQYF	TGCAGCGTTGCTCGCGGGAGATCCTACGAGCAGTACTTC
.	TRBV10-3	TRBJ2-2	.	CAINPDATGELFF	TGTGCCATCAACCCGGACGCGACCGGGGAGCTGTTTTTT
.	TRBV11-2	TRBJ1-6	.	CASSFAGLNSPLHF	TGTGCCAGCAGCTTCGCAGGGTTGAATTCACCCCTCCACTTT
.	TRBV27	TRBJ2-3	TRBD2	CASSTSGSHPRTQYF	TGTGCCAGCAGCACCAGCGGGAGCCACCCCCGTACGCAGTATTTT
.	TRBV5-1	TRBJ2-3	TRBD2	CASSLAGLAGTDTQYF	TGCGCCAGCAGCTTGGCGGGACTAGCTGGGACAGATACGCAGTATTTT
.	TRBV29-1	TRBJ2-6	.	CSADQSGSSGANVLTF	TGCAGCGCCGACCAGTCAGGGAGCTCTGGGGCCAACGTCCTGACTTTC
.	TRBV7-9	TRBJ2-3	.	CASSSLGLRRPTDTQYF	TGTGCCAGCAGCTCACTCGGACTGCGCAGACCCACAGATACGCAGTATTTT
once	TRBV28	TRBJ2-7	TRBD2	CASSVGTSGVYEQYF	TGTGCCAGCAGTGTTGGGACTAGCGGGGTTTACGAGCAGTACTTC